This T cell receptor beta chain was sequenced in a study of beta chain features in type 1 diabetes. Turning to the study itself: Healthy donors and patients showed comparable age, gender and cell yields.

The investigators reverse transcribed all of the isolated RNA, so they sequenced expressed TCRB transcripts. Data came from immunoSEQ multiplex PCR; TCRdb stores just in-frame clones and leaves some out. The sample lists roughly 730,000 clones, 13% occurring once. The CDR3 sequence is 17 residues long. Germline lookup yields CDR1 SGDLS and CDR2 YYNGEE. Trimming cost V 0 bases and J 2 bases; bases outside gene matches: 6. On this clone itself: Its antigen remains unknown.

Study findings and constraints: A definitive answer on HLA type influencing TCRB rearrangement was not reached here. More deletions and fewer insertions at VDJ junctions were seen in type 1 diabetes patients. Across all four CD4+ subsets, people with type 1 diabetes showed modestly shorter TCRB CDR3s.

CD45RO/CCR7/CD25/CD127/CD95/CD27 separated CD4+ naive, central memory, regulatory and stem cell-like memory cells by sorting. The chain joins TRBV9 to TRBJ2-5; 11 bases align to TRBD2. The receptor was derived from a man younger than 35 with type 1 diabetes. Sequenced material: naive CD4+ T cells from blood. CDR3 protein: CASSVGMVAGGQETQYF. The DNA for the CDR3 is TGTGCCAGCAGCGTAGGAATGGTAGCGGGGGGGCAAGAGACCCAGTACTTC.